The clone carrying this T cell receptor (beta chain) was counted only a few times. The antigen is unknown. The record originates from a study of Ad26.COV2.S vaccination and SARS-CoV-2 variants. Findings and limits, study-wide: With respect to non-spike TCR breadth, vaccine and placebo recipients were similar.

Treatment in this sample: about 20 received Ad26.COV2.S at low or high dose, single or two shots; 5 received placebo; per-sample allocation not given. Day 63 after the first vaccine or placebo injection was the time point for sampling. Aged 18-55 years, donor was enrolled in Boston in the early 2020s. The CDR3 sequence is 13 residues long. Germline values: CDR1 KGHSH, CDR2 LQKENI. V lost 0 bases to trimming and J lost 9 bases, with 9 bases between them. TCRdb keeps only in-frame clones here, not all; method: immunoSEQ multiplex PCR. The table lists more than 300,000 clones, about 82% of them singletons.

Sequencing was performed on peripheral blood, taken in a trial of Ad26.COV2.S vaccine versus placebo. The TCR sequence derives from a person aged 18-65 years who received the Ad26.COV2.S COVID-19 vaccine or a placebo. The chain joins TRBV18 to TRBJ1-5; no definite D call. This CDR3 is CASSPPSAGPQHF. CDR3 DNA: TGTGCCAGCTCACCACCATCCGCCGGGCCCCAGCATTTT.